The sequence of this T cell receptor beta chain was determined in a study of T cells in Graves' hyperthyroidism and ophthalmopathy. The junction had 1 base not matched to a gene; V was cut back by 3 bases and J by 3 bases. The CDR3 has 13 amino acids. Looked up from germline, CDR1 is SGHAT and CDR2 is FQNNGV. Study-wide findings and caveats: Patients with ophthalmopathy were separated from those with stable hyperthyroidism by a 13 V-J model. Blood also carried most thyroid clonotypes expanded above 0.001.

Amplification targeted TCR beta CDR3 regions from RNA transcripts. Initially, a first-round RT-PCR of the TCR CDR3 employed the HTBI primer set. TCRdb itself ran the multiplex PCR reads through MiXCR, one entry per CDR3 protein. The data hold some 440,000 distinct CDR3 sequences, with 15% to 19% observed a single time. Lactation, pregnancy, other autoimmune disease or uncontrolled infection led to exclusion of patients. Out of less than 12 ml of fresh peripheral blood came the PBMCs. About this clonotype: Its matching antigen is unknown.

This chain uses TRBV11-2 with TRBJ2-5; 7 bases fit TRBD1. Sequenced sample: blood. The sequence was obtained from a woman between 18 and 29 years old with Graves' hyperthyroidism. The CDR3 is CASSFDREETQYF. The CDR3 DNA follows: TGTGCCAGCAGCTTTGACAGGGAAGAGACCCAGTACTTC.